This section outlines one TCR beta chain sequence together with its context. Antigen unknown. The sample originates from a study of CD4 T cells in relation to SARS-CoV-2 and coronaviruses. The CDR3 has 13 amino acids. V was clipped by 0 bases and J by 4 bases, with 8 bases between them. CDR1 is GTSNPN and CDR2 is SVGIG in the germline V gene (reference sequence). This table comes from immunoSEQ multiplex PCR, and its TCRdb copy is limited to in-frame clones, with some not included. The sample contains about 38,000 clones, 60% to 85% of which appear only once. This receptor was obtained from an adult with COVID-19. Material: memory CD4+ T cells from PBMCs, cultured in vitro. The chain combines TRBV30 with TRBJ2-3; no firm D call. The CDR3 reads CAWSVRRADTQYF. CDR3 in DNA: TGTGCCTGGAGTGTACGGCGAGCAGATACGCAGTATTTT.